The T cell receptor beta chain described here comes from a study of cytomegalovirus exposure and HLA in healthy donors. Study-level points and caveats: About 180 TCR beta chains were listed as cytomegalovirus-associated. Through in vitro validation, three CMV-associated chains were shown to be specific for CMV antigens. In a later analysis, a genetic analysis reported fewer productive-TCR N-insertions in an Asian-associated ancestry cluster than the cohort average.

This clone was observed a few times. Its target is not known. PCR employed 60 Vbeta and 13 Jbeta primers. Original processing methods: In a later analysis, around 10 million of about 80 million unique beta chains occurred in at least two donors. Repertoires were generated with immunoSEQ multiplex PCR, while TCRdb's copy carries only in-frame clones and drops some. V and J calls and clone size are copied from that table; D and trimming were computed from the DNA. Of about 110,000 clones listed, 78% are singletons. The CDR3 is 15 residues long. The V end was cut by 0 bases, the J end by 6 bases, with 11 bases between. The germline V gene has CDR1 LGHNA and CDR2 YSLEER.

The sample comprised PBMCs. The chain couples TRBV4-3 to TRBJ1-4, with TRBD1 as a possible D gene (6 bases). This receptor was identified in a woman aged 25 to 39 in good health and CMV-seronegative. The CDR3 loop is CASSQDWGGHEKLFF. CDR3 nucleotide sequence: TGCGCCAGCAGCCAAGATTGGGGGGGGCATGAAAAACTGTTTTTT.